This T cell receptor (beta chain) was retrieved from a study of T cell changes during pregnancy in multiple sclerosis. The data were produced by immunoSEQ multiplex PCR, yet TCRdb's version contains in-frame clones alone and is incomplete. This sample has tens of thousands of clones, with 88% found just once. V was clipped by 2 bases and J by 5 bases, with 16 bases between them. The CDR3 contains 15 residues. Germline CDR1 and CDR2: SGHNT and YYREEE (reference sequence). The chain recombines TRBV5-4 with TRBJ1-1, with D maybe TRBD1 (5 bases). This sample comprised CD4+ T cells from peripheral blood mononuclear cells, obtained before pregnancy. The TCR sequence derives from a female donor with multiple sclerosis, enrolled in a pregnancy study. The CDR3, as DNA: TGTGCCAGCAGCTTTGGGATTAAACAGGCTACTGAAGCTTTCTTT. It codes for CASSFGIKQATEAFF.